This T cell receptor beta chain was observed in a study of beta chain features in type 1 diabetes. Since all of the isolated RNA was reverse transcribed, expressed TCRB transcripts were what got sequenced. Produced via immunoSEQ multiplex PCR; TCRdb's table is partial and in-frame only. The sample contains 150,000 to 190,000 clones, roughly 8% of which appear only once. One heparinised blood draw, averaging approximately 120 mL, came from each donor. This clone was seen many times. The same CDR3 arises from other DNA sequences in this sample as well. Sequenced material: central memory CD4+ T cells from blood. This receptor was taken from a man younger than 35 in good health.

The CDR3 DNA reads TGTGCCAGCTCCCCTGCGGGAGGGCCATCCTACGAGCAGTACTTC. This sequence encodes CASSPAGGPSYEQYF. The chain recombines TRBV18 with TRBJ2-7; 9 nucleotides line up with TRBD2. The CDR3 is 15 amino acids. With 6 bases clipped from V and 1 base from J, the junction kept 7 bases outside the gene matches. Germline lookup yields CDR1 KGHSH and CDR2 LQKENI.